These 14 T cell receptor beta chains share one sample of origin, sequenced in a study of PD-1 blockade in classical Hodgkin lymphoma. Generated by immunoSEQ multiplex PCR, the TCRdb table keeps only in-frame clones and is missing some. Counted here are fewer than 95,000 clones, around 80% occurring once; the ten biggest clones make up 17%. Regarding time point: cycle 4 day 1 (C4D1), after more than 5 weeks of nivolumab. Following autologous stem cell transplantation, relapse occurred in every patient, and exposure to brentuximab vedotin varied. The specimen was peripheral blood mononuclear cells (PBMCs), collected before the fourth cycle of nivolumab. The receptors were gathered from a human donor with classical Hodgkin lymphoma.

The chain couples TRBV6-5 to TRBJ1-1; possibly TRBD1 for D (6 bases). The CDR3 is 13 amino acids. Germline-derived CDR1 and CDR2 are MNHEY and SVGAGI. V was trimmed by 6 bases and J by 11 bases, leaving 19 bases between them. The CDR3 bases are TGTGCCAGCAGACCGGGTCCGGGGGCGATGGCTTTCTTT. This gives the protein CASRPGPGAMAFF.

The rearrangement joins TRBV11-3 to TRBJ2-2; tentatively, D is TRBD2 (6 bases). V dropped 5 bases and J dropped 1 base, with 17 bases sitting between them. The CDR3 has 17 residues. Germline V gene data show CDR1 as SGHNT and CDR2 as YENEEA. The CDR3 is CASSLSSGSMNTGELFF. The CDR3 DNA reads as TGTGCCAGCAGCCTTTCGAGCGGGTCGATGAACACCGGGGAGCTGTTTTTT.

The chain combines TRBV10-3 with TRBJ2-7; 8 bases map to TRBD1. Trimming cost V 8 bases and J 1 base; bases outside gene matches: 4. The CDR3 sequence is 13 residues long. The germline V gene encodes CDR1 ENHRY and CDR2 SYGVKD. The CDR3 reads CAIAGQASYEQYF. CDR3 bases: TGTGCCATCGCGGGACAGGCATCCTACGAGCAGTACTTC.

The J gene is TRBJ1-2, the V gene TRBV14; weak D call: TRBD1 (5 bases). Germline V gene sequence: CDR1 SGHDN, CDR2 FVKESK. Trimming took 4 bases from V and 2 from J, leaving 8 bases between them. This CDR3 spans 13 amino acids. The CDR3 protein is CASSPGPNYGYTF. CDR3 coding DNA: TGTGCCAGCAGCCCGGGACCGAACTATGGCTACACCTTC.

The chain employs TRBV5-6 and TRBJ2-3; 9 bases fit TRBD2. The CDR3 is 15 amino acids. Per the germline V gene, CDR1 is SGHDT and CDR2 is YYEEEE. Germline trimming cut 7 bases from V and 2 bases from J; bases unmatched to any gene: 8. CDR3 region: CASQAAGGPTDTQYF. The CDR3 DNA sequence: TGTGCCAGCCAGGCGGCGGGAGGGCCCACAGATACGCAGTATTTT.

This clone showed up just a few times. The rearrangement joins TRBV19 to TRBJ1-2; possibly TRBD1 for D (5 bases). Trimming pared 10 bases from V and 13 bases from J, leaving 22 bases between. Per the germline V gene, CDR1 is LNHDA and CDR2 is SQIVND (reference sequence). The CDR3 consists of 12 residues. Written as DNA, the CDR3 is TGTGCCACCGCGGGGGAGAGCCCGATTGTCACCTTC. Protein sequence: CATAGESPIVTF.

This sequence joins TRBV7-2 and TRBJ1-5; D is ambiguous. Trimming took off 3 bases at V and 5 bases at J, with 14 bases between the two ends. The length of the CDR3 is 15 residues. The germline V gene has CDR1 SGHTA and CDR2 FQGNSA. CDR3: CASSFSVGTDQPQHF. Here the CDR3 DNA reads TGTGCCAGCAGCTTCTCGGTGGGAACGGATCAGCCCCAGCATTTT.

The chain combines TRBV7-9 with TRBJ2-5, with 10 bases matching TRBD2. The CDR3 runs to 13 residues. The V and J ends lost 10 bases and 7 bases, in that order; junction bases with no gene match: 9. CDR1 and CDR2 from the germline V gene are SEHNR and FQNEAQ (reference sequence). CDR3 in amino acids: CATSGSLRGTQYF. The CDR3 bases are TGTGCCACTAGCGGGAGCCTCCGTGGGACCCAGTACTTC.

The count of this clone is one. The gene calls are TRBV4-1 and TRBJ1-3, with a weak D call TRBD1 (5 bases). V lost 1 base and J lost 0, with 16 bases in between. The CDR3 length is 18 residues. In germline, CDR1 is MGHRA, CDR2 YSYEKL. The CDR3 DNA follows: TGCGCCAGCAGCCAAGGGGGCCGGGGCCGAAGCTCTGGAAACACCATATATTTT. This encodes CASSQGGRGRSSGNTIYF.

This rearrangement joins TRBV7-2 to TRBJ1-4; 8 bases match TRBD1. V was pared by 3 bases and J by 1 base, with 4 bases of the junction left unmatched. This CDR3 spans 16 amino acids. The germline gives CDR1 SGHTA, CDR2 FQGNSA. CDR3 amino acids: CASSLTGVLTNEKLFF. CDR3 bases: TGTGCCAGCAGCTTGACAGGGGTCTTAACTAATGAAAAACTGTTTTTT.

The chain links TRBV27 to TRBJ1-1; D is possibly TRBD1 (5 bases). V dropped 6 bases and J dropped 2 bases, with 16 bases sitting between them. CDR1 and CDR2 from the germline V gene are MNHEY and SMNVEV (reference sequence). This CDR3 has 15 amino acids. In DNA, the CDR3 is TGTGCCAGCAGAATGACCCCGCAGGGAAACACTGAAGCTTTCTTT. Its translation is CASRMTPQGNTEAFF.

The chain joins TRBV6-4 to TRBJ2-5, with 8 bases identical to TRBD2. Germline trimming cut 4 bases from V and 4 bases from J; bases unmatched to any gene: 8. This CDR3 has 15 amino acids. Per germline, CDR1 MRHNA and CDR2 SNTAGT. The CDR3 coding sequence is TGTGCCAGCAGTGCTGAAGCGGGAGTGGGAGAGACCCAGTACTTC. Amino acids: CASSAEAGVGETQYF.

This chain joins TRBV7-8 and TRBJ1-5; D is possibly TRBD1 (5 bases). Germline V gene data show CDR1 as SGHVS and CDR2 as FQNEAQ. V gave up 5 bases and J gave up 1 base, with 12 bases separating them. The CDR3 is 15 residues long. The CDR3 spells CASSRARDSNQPQHF. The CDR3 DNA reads TGTGCCAGCAGCCGAGCCCGGGACAGCAATCAGCCCCAGCATTTT. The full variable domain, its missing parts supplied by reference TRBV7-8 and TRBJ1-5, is GAGVSQSPRYKVAKRGQDVALRCDPISGHVSLFWYQQALGQGPEFLTYFQNEAQLDKSGLPSDRFFAERPEGSVSTLKIQRTQQEDSAVYLCASSRARDSNQPQHFGDGTRLSIL.

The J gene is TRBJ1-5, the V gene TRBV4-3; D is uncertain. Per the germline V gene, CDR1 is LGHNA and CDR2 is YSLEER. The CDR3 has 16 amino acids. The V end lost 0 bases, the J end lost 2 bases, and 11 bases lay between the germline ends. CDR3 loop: CASSQDWESGNQPQHF. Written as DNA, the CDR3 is TGCGCCAGCAGCCAAGACTGGGAATCGGGCAATCAGCCCCAGCATTTT.